The entry below gives a single T cell receptor beta chain sequence along with its context. J gave up 3 bases and V 1 base, and 8 bases lay outside the gene matches. The CDR3 is 18 amino acids. Germline loops: CDR1 SEHNR, CDR2 FQNEAQ (reference sequence). Authors' processing steps: Estimation of nucleated cell counts relied on the amplification of reference gene primers. Sequencing was performed with immunoSEQ multiplex PCR; in TCRdb, only in-frame clones are kept and a portion is missing. V, J and clone size are taken as reported in that table, and D and trimming were inferred from the DNA itself. In the table there are tens of thousands of clones, 85% to 90% of which are singletons. This entry comes from a study of blood T cell repertoires in COVID-19. Across the whole study: Sites in the United States, Italy and Spain provided acute and convalescent COVID-19 samples. PBMCs, B-cell-depleted T cells, or T cells were the source of the cDNA or gDNA that made up the material.

The sample consisted of peripheral blood. This TCR was recovered from a man aged 45 to 65 with acute or convalescent COVID-19. The chain recombines TRBV7-9 with TRBJ2-2; 10 bases line up with TRBD1. CDR3 nucleotides: TGTGCCAGCAGCTTAGAAAGGGGACAGGGGAGATACACCGGGGAGCTGTTTTTT. Its protein is CASSLERGQGRYTGELFF.